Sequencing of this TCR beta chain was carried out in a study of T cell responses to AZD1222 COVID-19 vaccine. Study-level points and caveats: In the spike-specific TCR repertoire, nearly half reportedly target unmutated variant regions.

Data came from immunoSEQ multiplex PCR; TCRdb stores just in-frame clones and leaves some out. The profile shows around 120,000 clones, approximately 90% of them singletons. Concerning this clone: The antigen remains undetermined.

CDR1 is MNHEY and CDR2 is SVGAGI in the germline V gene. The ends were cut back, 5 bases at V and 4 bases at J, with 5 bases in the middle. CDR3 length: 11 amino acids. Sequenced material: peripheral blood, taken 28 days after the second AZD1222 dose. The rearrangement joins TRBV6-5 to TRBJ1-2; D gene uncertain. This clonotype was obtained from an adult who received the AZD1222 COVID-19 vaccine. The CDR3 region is CASSSRYGYTF. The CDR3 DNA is TGTGCCAGCAGTAGCCGCTATGGCTACACCTTC.